This T cell receptor (beta chain) was recorded in a study of radiation and T cells in renal cell carcinoma. Profiled with immunoSEQ multiplex PCR; TCRdb holds only in-frame clones, not every one. The sample has 70,000 to 95,000 clones; 70% to 85% are singletons. Time point: baseline pretreatment blood. Described treatment: 15 Gy SBRT to primary tumor, nephrectomy 4 weeks later. This renal cell carcinoma was of the clear cell type. Specimen: blood, collected from a patient whose treatment included radiotherapy and nephrectomy. This clonotype was sampled from a man in his fifties or sixties with renal cell carcinoma.

The DNA of the CDR3 is TGCGCCAGCAGCTTGGCCCCGGACAGGGGGCCCCAGCATTTT. It is translated as CASSLAPDRGPQHF. V gene TRBV5-1 combines with J gene TRBJ1-5, with TRBD1 matching over 9 bases. V lost 0 bases, J lost 9 bases, and 4 bases stayed unmatched. The germline V gene encodes CDR1 SGHRS and CDR2 YFSETQ. The CDR3 contains 14 residues.